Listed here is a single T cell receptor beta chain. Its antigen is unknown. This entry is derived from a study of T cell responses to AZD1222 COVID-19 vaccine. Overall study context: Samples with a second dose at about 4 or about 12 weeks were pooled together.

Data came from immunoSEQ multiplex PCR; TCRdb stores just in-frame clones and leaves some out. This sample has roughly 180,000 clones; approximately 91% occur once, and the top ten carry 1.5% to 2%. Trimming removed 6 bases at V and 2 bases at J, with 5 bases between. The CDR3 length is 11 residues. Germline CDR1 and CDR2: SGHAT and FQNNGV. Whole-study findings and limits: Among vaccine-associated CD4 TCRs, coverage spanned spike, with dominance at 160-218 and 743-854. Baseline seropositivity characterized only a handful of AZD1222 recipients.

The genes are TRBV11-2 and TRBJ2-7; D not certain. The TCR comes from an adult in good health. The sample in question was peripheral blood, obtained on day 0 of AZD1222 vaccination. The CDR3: CASSSTYEQYF. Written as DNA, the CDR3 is TGTGCCAGCAGTTCAACCTACGAGCAGTACTTC.